This entry lists 5 T cell receptor beta chains sequenced from one sample in a study of cytomegalovirus exposure and HLA in healthy donors. The PCR contained 60 Vbeta and 13 Jbeta primers. Here immunoSEQ multiplex PCR was the method, and the copy in TCRdb shows in-frame clones only, minus some. The sample shows roughly 250,000 clones, roughly 70% of them seen only once. The source material was PBMCs. These receptors were collected from a female donor in good health and CMV-seronegative.

The rearrangement joins TRBV2 to TRBJ1-1, with no clear D. Germline values: CDR1 SNHLY, CDR2 FYNNEI. The V and J ends lost 8 bases and 4 bases respectively, with 17 bases between them. The CDR3 is 14 residues long. The CDR3 region is CASGSGISGTEAFF. The CDR3 coding sequence is TGTGCCAGCGGATCCGGGATTTCGGGCACTGAAGCTTTCTTT.

The V and J genes are TRBV15 and TRBJ1-1, with D possibly TRBD1 on 5 matching bases. This CDR3 region has 16 residues. CDR1 and CDR2 from the germline V gene are LNHNV and YYDKDF (reference sequence). Trimming stripped 0 bases from V and 1 base from J, with 12 bases between. CDR3 nucleotide sequence: TGTGCCACCAGCAGAGATCTTCGACAGAGGAACACTGAAGCTTTCTTT. It specifies CATSRDLRQRNTEAFF. The full variable domain, completed using reference TRBV15 and TRBJ1-1, is DAMVIQNPRYQVTQFGKPVTLSCSQTLNHNVMYWYQQKSSQAPKLLFHYYDKDFNNEADTPDNFQSRRPNTSFCFLDIRSPGLGDTAMYLCATSRDLRQRNTEAFFGQGTRLTVV.

The chain links TRBV30 to TRBJ1-6, with D possibly matching TRBD1 (5 bases). V lost 2 bases to trimming and J lost 7 bases, with 15 bases between them. The CDR3 length is 15 residues. Germline lookup yields CDR1 GTSNPN and CDR2 SVGIG (reference sequence). The CDR3 spells CAWSLAREWNSPLHF. In nucleotides, the CDR3 is TGTGCCTGGAGTCTGGCCAGGGAATGGAATTCACCCCTCCACTTT.

The V call is TRBV6-1, the J call TRBJ2-4, with D possibly matching TRBD1 (5 bases). CDR3 length: 14 residues. Trimming shortened V by 5 bases and J by 0 bases, and 8 bases separated the two germline ends. Germline CDR1 is MNHNS and CDR2 is SASEGT. The CDR3 DNA reads as TGTGCCAGCAGTTGGACACAAGCCAAAAACATTCAGTACTTC. Translating it yields CASSWTQAKNIQYF.

The rearrangement uses TRBV6-1 and TRBJ1-3, with TRBD1 identical over 7 bases. This CDR3 contains 14 residues. Trimming took 5 bases from V and 3 from J; bases not matched to a gene: 4. CDR1 and CDR2 from the germline V gene are MNHNS and SASEGT. The CDR3 bases are TGTGCCAGCAGTAAGACAGGGAATGGAAACACCATATATTTT. It codes for CASSKTGNGNTIYF.